This T cell receptor (beta chain) stems from a study of metastatic and nonmetastatic thyroid tumors. This clone occurred a few times. Germline CDR1 reads MNHNS; CDR2 reads SASEGT. This CDR3 comprises 15 residues. J was trimmed by 6 bases and V by 6 bases; bases with no gene match: 10. The entire patient cohort was treatment-naive prior to thyroid surgery. Through MiXCR, TCRdb re-clonotyped the PCR reads. Found here are 8,300 or so clones, 25% to 30% of them singletons; the top ten hold 40% to 50%. The genes are TRBV6-1 and TRBJ2-1, with 8 bases matching TRBD2. The sequenced sample was tumor tissue. This clonotype was obtained from a male donor with papillary thyroid cancer or a benign thyroid nodule (not recorded which). Some clones in this sample may be carry-over from other donors' samples. The CDR3 reads CASRANRGGSNEQFF. The CDR3 DNA follows: TGTGCCAGCAGAGCCAACCGGGGGGGGAGCAATGAGCAGTTCTTC.